This T cell receptor beta chain was identified in a study of glioma-infiltrating T cells. This clonotype was counted a few times. Antigen unknown. The iRepertoire nested amplicon-rescue multiplex PCR amplified TCR alpha and beta CDR3s from RNA. Tissue mRNA or PBMC total RNA, about 85-400 ng, went into one-step reverse transcription and amplification. TCRdb re-called the multiplex PCR reads with MiXCR, one entry per CDR3 protein. The data hold under 150,000 distinct CDR3 sequences, with around 23% observed a single time. V shed 3 bases and J 6 bases; nucleotides not matched to a gene: 3. This CDR3 has 14 amino acids. Points from the study as a whole: Tissue and blood shared very few CDR3 sequences. Gliomas, especially low-grade, showed above-expected tissue-blood divergence; non-neoplastic patients showed below.

The sequence came from a human donor with low-grade glioma or glioblastoma, undergoing nonglioma brain surgery, or in good health (not recorded which). The chain is built from TRBV12-3 or TRBV12-4 and TRBJ2-3; 10 nucleotides match TRBD2. Sequencing was done on a sample of glioma tissue, nonneoplastic brain tissue, or PBMCs (not recorded which). The CDR3 here is CASSFTSGDDTQYF. CDR3 coding DNA: TGTGCCAGCAGTTTTACTAGCGGGGACGATACGCAGTATTTT.